This T cell receptor (beta chain) derives from a study of blood T cell repertoires in COVID-19. Authors' data handling: Reference gene primer amplification gave nucleated cell count estimates. Libraries were prepared by immunoSEQ multiplex PCR; TCRdb keeps only in-frame clonotypes and omits some of them. V, J and clone size are those of that table, while D and trimming were read from the DNA. The table shows roughly 150,000 clones, with about nine tenths occurring only once. This clone showed up just once. Germline CDR1 reads MDHEN; CDR2 reads SYDVKM. This CDR3 has 12 amino acids. With 7 bases removed from V and 4 bases from J, the gap between germline ends came to 9 bases.

The TCR was taken from an elderly man with acute or convalescent COVID-19. Sequencing was carried out using peripheral blood. The chain joins TRBV28 to TRBJ2-3; D is ambiguous. The CDR3 loop is CASKSSADTQYF. The CDR3 coding sequence is TGTGCCAGCAAGTCGAGCGCAGATACGCAGTATTTT.